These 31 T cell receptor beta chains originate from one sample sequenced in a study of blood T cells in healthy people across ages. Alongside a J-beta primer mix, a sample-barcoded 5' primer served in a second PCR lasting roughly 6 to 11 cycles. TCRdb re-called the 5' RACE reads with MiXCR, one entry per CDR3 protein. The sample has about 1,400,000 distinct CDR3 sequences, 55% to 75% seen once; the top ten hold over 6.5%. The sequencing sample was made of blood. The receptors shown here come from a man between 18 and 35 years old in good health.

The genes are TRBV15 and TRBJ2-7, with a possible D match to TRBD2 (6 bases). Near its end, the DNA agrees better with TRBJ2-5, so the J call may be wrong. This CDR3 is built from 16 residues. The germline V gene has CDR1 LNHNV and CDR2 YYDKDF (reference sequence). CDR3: CATSRGDASVKETQYF. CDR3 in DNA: TGTGCCACCAGCAGAGGCGATGCTAGCGTTAAAGAGACCCAGTACTTC.

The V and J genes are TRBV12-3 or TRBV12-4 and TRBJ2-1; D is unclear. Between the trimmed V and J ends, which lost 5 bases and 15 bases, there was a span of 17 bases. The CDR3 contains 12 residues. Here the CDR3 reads CASSTDFGSLFF. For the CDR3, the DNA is TGTGCCAGCAGTACAGACTTCGGGTCGCTGTTCTTC.

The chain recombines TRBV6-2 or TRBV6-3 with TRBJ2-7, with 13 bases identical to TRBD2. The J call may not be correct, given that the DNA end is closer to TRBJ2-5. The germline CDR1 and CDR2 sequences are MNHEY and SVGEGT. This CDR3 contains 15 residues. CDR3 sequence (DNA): TGTGCCAGCAGGCGGACTAGCGGGGGACGGGAGACCCAGTACTTC. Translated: CASRRTSGGRETQYF.

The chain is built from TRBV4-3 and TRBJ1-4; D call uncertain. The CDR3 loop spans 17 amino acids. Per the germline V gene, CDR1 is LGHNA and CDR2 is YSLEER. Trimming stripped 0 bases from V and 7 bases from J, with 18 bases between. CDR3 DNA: TGCGCCAGCAGCCAAGATGAACGGAGCGGAGGGCTTGAAAAACTGTTTTTT. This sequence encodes CASSQDERSGGLEKLFF.

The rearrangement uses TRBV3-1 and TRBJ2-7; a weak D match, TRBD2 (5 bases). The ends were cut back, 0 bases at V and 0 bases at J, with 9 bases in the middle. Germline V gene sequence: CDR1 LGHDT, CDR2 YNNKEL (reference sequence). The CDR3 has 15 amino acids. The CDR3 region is CASSQEPSSSYEQYF. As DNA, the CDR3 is TGTGCCAGCAGCCAAGAACCTAGCAGCTCCTACGAGCAGTACTTC.

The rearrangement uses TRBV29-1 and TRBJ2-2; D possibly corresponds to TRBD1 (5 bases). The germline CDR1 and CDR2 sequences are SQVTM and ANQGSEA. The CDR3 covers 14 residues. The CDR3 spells CVVGVASNTGELFF. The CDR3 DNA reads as TGCGTGGTAGGGGTGGCCTCGAACACCGGGGAGCTGTTTTTT.

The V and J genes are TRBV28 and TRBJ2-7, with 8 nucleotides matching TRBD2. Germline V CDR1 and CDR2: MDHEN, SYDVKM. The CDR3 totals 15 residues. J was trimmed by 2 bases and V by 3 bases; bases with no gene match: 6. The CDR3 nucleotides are TGTGCCAGCAGTTTCGGCGGGGGGAGTGCCTACGAGCAGTACTTC. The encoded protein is CASSFGGGSAYEQYF.

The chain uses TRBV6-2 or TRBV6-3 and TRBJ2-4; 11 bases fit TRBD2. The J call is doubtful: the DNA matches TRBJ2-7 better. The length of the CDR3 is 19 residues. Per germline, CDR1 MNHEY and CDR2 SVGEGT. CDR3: CASSYSGETGTSGLYEQYF. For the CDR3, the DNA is TGTGCCAGCAGTTACTCTGGCGAGACGGGGACTAGCGGCCTTTACGAGCAGTACTTC.

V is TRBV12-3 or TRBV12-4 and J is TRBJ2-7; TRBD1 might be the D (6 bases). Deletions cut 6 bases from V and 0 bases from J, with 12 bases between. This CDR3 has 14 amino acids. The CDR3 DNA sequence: TGTGCCAGCAGACAGGGTTCAATCTCCTACGAGCAGTACTTC. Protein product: CASRQGSISYEQYF.

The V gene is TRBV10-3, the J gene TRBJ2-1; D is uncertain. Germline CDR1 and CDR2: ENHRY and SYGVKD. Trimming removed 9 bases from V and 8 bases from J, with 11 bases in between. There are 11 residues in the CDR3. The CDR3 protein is CAIKVGDEQFF. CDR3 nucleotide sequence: TGTGCCATTAAGGTAGGCGATGAGCAGTTCTTC.

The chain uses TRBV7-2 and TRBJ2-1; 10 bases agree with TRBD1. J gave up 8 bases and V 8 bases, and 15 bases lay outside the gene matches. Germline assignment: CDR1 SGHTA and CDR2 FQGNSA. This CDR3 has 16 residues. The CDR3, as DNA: TGTGCCAGCGGCAGCTCGGGACAGGGGAAATTCCATGAGCAGTTCTTC. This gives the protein CASGSSGQGKFHEQFF.

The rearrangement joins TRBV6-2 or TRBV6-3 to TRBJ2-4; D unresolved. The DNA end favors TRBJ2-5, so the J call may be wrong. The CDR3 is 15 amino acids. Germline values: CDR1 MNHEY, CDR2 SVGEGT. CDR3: CASSYGWTDQETQYF. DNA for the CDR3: TGTGCCAGCAGTTACGGTTGGACGGATCAAGAGACCCAGTACTTC.

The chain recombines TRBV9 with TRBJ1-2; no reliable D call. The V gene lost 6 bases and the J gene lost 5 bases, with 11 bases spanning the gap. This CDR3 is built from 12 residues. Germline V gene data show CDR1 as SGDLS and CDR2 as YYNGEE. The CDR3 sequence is CASTASGYGYTF. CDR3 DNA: TGTGCCAGCACAGCTTCCGGGTATGGCTACACCTTC.

CDR3 nucleotide sequence: TGCGCCAGCAGCCCAACTAGCCCTGGCTACGAGCAGTACTTC. Protein sequence: CASSPTSPGYEQYF. This sequence joins TRBV4-1 and TRBJ2-7; D might be TRBD2 (6 bases). Per germline, CDR1 MGHRA and CDR2 YSYEKL. This CDR3 has 14 residues. V was trimmed by 4 bases and J by 3 bases, leaving 13 bases between them.

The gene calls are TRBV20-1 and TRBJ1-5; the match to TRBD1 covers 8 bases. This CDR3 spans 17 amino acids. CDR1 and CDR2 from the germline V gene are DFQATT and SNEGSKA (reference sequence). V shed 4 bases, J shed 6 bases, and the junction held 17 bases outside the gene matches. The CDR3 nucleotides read TGCAGTGCTACAGGAAATACAGGGGGGGGTTCAGGTCAGCCCCAGCATTTT. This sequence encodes CSATGNTGGGSGQPQHF.

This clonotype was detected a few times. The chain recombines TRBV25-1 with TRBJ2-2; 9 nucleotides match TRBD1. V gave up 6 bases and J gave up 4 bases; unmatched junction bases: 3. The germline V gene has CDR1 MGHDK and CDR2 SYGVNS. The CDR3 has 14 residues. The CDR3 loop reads CASRDRGFTGELFF. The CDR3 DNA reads TGTGCCAGCAGGGACAGGGGTTTCACCGGGGAGCTGTTTTTT.

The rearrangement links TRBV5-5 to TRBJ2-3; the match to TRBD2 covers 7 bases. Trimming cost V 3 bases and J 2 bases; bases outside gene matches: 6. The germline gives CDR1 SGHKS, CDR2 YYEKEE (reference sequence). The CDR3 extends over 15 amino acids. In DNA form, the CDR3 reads TGTGCCAGCAGCTCCCCTAGCGGAGCCACAGATACGCAGTATTTT. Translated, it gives CASSSPSGATDTQYF.

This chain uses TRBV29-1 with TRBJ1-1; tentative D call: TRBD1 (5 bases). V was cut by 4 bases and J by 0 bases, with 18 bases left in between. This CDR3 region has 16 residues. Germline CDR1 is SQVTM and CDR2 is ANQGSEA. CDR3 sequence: CSVVTGAPVMNTEAFF. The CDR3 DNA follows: TGCAGCGTTGTTACCGGGGCGCCGGTTATGAACACTGAAGCTTTCTTT.

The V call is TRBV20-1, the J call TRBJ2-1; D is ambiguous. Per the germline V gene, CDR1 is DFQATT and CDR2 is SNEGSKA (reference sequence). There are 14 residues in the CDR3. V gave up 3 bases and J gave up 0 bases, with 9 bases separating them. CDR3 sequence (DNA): TGCAGTGCTAGGACTCGGAGCTCCTACAATGAGCAGTTCTTC. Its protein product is CSARTRSSYNEQFF.

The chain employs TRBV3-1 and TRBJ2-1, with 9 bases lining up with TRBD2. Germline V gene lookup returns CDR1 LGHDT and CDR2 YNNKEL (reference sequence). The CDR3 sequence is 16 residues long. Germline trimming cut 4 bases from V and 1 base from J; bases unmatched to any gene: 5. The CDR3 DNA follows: TGTGCCAGCAGCCTTAGCGGGAGTGGATCCTACAATGAGCAGTTCTTC. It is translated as CASSLSGSGSYNEQFF.

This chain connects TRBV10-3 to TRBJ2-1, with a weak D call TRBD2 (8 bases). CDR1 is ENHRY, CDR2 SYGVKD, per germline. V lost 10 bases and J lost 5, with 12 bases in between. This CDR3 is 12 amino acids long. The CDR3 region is CASGGTDNEQFF. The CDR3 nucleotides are TGTGCCAGCGGGGGGACAGACAATGAGCAGTTCTTC.

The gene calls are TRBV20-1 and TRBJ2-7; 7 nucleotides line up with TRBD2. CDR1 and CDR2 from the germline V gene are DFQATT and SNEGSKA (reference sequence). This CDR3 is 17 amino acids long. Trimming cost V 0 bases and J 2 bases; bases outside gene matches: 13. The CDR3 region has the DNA TGCAGTGCTAGAGAGGGAGCCCCTAGCGGTGCACCCTACGAGCAGTACTTC. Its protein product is CSAREGAPSGAPYEQYF.

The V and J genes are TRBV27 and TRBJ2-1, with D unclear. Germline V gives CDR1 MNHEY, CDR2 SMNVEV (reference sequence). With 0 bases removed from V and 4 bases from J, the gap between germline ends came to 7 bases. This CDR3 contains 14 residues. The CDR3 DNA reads TGTGCCAGCAGTTTATCCAGGCTTTACAATGAGCAGTTCTTC. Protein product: CASSLSRLYNEQFF.

Written as DNA, the CDR3 is TGCAGTGCACGGGACGGCGCCCGAACGAAGAACACTGAAGCTTTCTTT. Amino acid sequence: CSARDGARTKNTEAFF. The J gene is TRBJ1-1, the V gene TRBV20-1, with D possibly being TRBD1 (5 bases). V gave up 6 bases and J gave up 1 base, with 21 bases separating them. This CDR3 is built from 16 residues. Germline V gene sequence: CDR1 DFQATT, CDR2 SNEGSKA (reference sequence).

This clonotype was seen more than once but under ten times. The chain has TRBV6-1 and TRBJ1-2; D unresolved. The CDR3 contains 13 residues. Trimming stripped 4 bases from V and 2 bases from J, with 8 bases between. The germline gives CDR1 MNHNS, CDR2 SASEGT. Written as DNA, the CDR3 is TGTGCCAGCAGTGTCGCCACCAACTATGGCTACACCTTC. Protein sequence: CASSVATNYGYTF.

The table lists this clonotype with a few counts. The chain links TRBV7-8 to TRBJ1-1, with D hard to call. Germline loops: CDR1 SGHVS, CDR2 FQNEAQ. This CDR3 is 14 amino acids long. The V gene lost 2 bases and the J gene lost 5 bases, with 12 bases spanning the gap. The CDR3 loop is CASSLFSEMTEAFF. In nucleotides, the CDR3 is TGTGCCAGCAGCTTATTCTCCGAGATGACTGAAGCTTTCTTT. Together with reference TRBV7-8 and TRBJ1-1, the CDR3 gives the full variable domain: GAGVSQSPRYKVAKRGQDVALRCDPISGHVSLFWYQQALGQGPEFLTYFQNEAQLDKSGLPSDRFFAERPEGSVSTLKIQRTQQEDSAVYLCASSLFSEMTEAFFGQGTRLTVV.

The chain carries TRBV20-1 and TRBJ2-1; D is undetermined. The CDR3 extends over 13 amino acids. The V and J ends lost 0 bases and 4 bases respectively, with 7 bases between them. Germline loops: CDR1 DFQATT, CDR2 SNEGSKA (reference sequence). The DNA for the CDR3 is TGCAGTGCTAGAGATCCGGTATACAATGAGCAGTTCTTC. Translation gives CSARDPVYNEQFF.

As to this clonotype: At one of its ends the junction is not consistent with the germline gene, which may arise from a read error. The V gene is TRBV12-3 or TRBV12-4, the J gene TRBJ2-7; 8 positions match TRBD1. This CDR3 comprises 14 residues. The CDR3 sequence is CASSTPGQVYEQNF. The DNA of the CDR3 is TGTGCCAGCAGCACTCCGGGACAGGTCTACGAGCAGAACTTC.

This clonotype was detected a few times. The CDR3 nucleotides read TGTGCCAGCAGCAAAGACGAACCTAAGACGGGAAAGCAGTACTTC. Protein sequence: CASSKDEPKTGKQYF. V gene TRBV21-1 combines with J gene TRBJ2-5; the table's D call, TRBD1, has no DNA check behind it. TRBV21-1 is reported as a pseudogene. This CDR3 contains 15 residues.

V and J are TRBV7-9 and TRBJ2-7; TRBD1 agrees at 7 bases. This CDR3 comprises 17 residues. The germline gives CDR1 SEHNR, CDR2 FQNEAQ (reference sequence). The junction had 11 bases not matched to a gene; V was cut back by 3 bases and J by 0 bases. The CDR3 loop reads CASSFLLDREFSYEQYF. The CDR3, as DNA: TGTGCCAGCAGCTTCCTATTAGACAGGGAGTTCTCCTACGAGCAGTACTTC.

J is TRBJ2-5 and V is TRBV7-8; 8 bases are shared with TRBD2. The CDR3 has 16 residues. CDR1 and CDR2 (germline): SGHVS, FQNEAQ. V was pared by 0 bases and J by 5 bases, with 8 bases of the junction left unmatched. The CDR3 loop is CASSLAVATGGETQYF. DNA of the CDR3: TGTGCCAGCAGCTTAGCAGTAGCCACGGGAGGGGAGACCCAGTACTTC.